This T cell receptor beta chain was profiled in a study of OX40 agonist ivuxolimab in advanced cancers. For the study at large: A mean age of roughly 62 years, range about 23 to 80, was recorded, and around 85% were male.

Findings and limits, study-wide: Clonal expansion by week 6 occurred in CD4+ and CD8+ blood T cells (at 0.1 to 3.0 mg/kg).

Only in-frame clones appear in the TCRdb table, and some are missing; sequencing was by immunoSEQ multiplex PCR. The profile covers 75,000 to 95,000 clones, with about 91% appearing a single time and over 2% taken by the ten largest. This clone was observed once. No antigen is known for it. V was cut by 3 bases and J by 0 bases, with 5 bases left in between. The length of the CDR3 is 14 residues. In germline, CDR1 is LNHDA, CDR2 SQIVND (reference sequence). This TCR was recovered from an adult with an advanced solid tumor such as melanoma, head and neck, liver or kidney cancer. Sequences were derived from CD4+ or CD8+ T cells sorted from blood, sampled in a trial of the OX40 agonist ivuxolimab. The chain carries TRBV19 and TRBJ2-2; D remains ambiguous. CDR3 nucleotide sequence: TGTGCCAGTAGTATCGTTTCGAACACCGGGGAGCTGTTTTTT. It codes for CASSIVSNTGELFF.